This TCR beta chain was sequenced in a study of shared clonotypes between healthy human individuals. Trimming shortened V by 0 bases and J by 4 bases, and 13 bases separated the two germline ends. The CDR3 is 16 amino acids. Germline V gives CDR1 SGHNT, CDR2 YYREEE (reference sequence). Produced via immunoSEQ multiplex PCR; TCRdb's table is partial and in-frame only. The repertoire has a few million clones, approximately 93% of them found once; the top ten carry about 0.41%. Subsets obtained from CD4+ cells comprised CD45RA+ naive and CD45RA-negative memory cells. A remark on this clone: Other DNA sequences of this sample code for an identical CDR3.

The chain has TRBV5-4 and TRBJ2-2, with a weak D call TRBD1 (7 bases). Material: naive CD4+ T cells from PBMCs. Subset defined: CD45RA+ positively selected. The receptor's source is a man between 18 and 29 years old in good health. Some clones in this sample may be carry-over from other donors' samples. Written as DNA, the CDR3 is TGTGCCAGCAGCTTGGGCGGCCAGGGGGGCACCGGGGAGCTGTTTTTT. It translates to CASSLGGQGGTGELFF.